The 23 T cell receptor beta chains given below trace back to one sample, sequenced in a study of identifying expanded T cells in peripheral blood. Here immunoSEQ multiplex PCR was the method, and the copy in TCRdb shows in-frame clones only, minus some. Of some 80,000 clones in the sample, 85% to 90% are singletons; the top ten hold around 7%. Sequenced input: blood. These receptors were obtained from a person aged 18 to 75 in good health.

The chain couples TRBV2 to TRBJ2-5; D call uncertain. The ends were cut back, 1 base at V and 5 bases at J, with 8 bases in the middle. The CDR3 runs to 13 residues. The germline V gene has CDR1 SNHLY and CDR2 FYNNEI. CDR3 DNA sequence: TGTGCCAGCAGTGAAGGTGCCAGCGAGACCCAGTACTTC. This encodes CASSEGASETQYF. The complete variable domain, with remaining parts taken from reference TRBV2 and TRBJ2-5, reads EPEVTQTPSHQVTQMGQEVILRCVPISNHLYFYWYRQILGQKVEFLVSFYNNEISEKSEIFDDQFSVERPDGSNFTLKIRSTKLEDSAMYFCASSEGASETQYFGPGTRLLVL.

This chain joins TRBV5-5 and TRBJ1-2; 8 nucleotides match TRBD1. CDR1 and CDR2 from the germline V gene are SGHKS and YYEKEE (reference sequence). Trimming at V came to 2 bases and at J to 2 bases, leaving 14 bases not matched to a gene. This CDR3 has 18 residues. CDR3 loop: CASSLRLGQESQNYGYTF. CDR3 sequence (DNA): TGTGCCAGCAGCTTACGATTGGGACAGGAATCGCAAAACTATGGCTACACCTTC.

V usage is TRBV18 and J usage is TRBJ2-6; D is possibly TRBD1 or TRBD2 (5 bases each). Trimming shortened V by 2 bases and J by 2 bases, and 19 bases separated the two germline ends. The germline V gene has CDR1 KGHSH and CDR2 LQKENI. CDR3 length: 19 amino acids. CDR3 protein: CASSPFGAAFDTGANVLTF. CDR3 DNA: TGTGCCAGCTCACCATTCGGGGCAGCCTTTGACACTGGGGCCAACGTCCTGACTTTC.

This clone occurred once. The V gene is TRBV30, the J gene TRBJ1-4, with 8 positions matching TRBD1. V shed 8 bases and J 5 bases; nucleotides not matched to a gene: 7. CDR3 length: 13 amino acids. The V gene's germline CDR1 is GTSNPN and CDR2 SVGIG (reference sequence). The CDR3 DNA is TGTGCCGGGGGACAGGACCGAAATGAAAAACTGTTTTTT. Amino acid sequence: CAGGQDRNEKLFF.

V is TRBV4-1 and J is TRBJ1-2, with D hard to call. This CDR3 has 14 amino acids. CDR1 and CDR2 (germline): MGHRA, YSYEKL. V was cut by 4 bases and J by 0 bases, with 9 bases left in between. CDR3 in amino acids: CASSLGSANYGYTF. CDR3 DNA sequence: TGCGCCAGCAGCCTCGGTAGTGCTAACTATGGCTACACCTTC.

V usage is TRBV19 and J usage is TRBJ2-2; D may be TRBD1 (7 bases). Germline V gives CDR1 LNHDA, CDR2 SQIVND (reference sequence). The CDR3 is 15 amino acids. The V gene lost 6 bases and the J gene lost 6 bases, with 17 bases spanning the gap. CDR3 residues: CASRVEGAYPGELFF. DNA of the CDR3: TGTGCCAGTAGAGTGGAGGGGGCCTATCCCGGGGAGCTGTTTTTT.

This CDR3 reads CASSLGQGRDEKLFF. For the CDR3, the DNA is TGCGCCAGCAGCTTGGGACAGGGAAGGGATGAAAAACTGTTTTTT. V usage is TRBV5-1 and J usage is TRBJ1-4, with 7 nucleotides matching TRBD1. Germline V lookup: CDR1 SGHRS, CDR2 YFSETQ. CDR3 length: 15 residues. V trimming: 0 bases; J trimming: 6 bases; junction bases outside the gene matches: 5.

J is TRBJ1-2 and V is TRBV5-1, with a possible D match to TRBD1 (6 bases). The CDR3 totals 14 residues. Germline V gene data show CDR1 as SGHRS and CDR2 as YFSETQ. V was cut by 4 bases and J by 4 bases, with 14 bases left in between. The CDR3, as DNA: TGCGCCAGCAGCCAAGCAACAGGGAGCTATGGCTACACCTTC. It yields the protein CASSQATGSYGYTF.

This clone was seen once. The chain couples TRBV5-6 to TRBJ2-2, with D possibly matching TRBD1 (5 bases). Looked up from germline, CDR1 is SGHDT and CDR2 is YYEEEE. V was shortened by 3 bases and J by 6 bases, with 9 bases between the two germline ends. The CDR3 contains 13 residues. This chain's CDR3 is CASSWARAGELFF. The CDR3 bases are TGTGCCAGCAGCTGGGCCAGGGCCGGGGAGCTGTTTTTT.

This clone came up once. The chain carries TRBV7-3 and TRBJ2-7; tentatively, D is TRBD2 (6 bases). V was cut by 1 base and J by 7 bases, with 11 bases left in between. The V gene's germline CDR1 is SGHTA and CDR2 FQGTGA. This CDR3 spans 13 amino acids. CDR3 in DNA: TGTGCCAGCAGCTTAAGGGAGGAGGGTGAGCAGTACTTC. Translation gives CASSLREEGEQYF.

The V and J genes are TRBV4-1 and TRBJ2-1; tentatively, D is TRBD2 (5 bases). The CDR3 runs to 16 residues. The V gene lost 1 base and the J gene lost 4 bases, with 14 bases spanning the gap. Germline loops: CDR1 MGHRA, CDR2 YSYEKL. The DNA of the CDR3 is TGCGCCAGCAGCCAAGTTGACGGCAGAGGGTACAATGAGCAGTTCTTC. Residues: CASSQVDGRGYNEQFF.

This chain connects TRBV7-3 to TRBJ2-2, with unresolved D. This CDR3 is built from 14 residues. V was trimmed by 3 bases and J by 3 bases, leaving 8 bases between them. Germline V gene data show CDR1 as SGHTA and CDR2 as FQGTGA. DNA of the CDR3: TGTGCCAGCAGCTTCGGGTCGGACACCGGGGAGCTGTTTTTT. It yields the protein CASSFGSDTGELFF.

Here the CDR3 DNA reads TGTGCCATCAGTGAGAAACTAGCCACTCAAGAGACCCAGTACTTC. Its translation: CAISEKLATQETQYF. The chain is built from TRBV10-3 and TRBJ2-5, with D maybe TRBD2 (6 bases). V lost 2 bases and J lost 2, with 12 bases in between. CDR1 is ENHRY, CDR2 SYGVKD, per germline. The CDR3 is 15 amino acids.

The genes are TRBV29-1 and TRBJ2-7, with a possible D match to TRBD2 (6 bases). V gave up 5 bases and J gave up 1 base, with 15 bases separating them. This CDR3 comprises 14 residues. Germline CDR1 and CDR2: SQVTM and ANQGSEA. CDR3 region: CSVTRGRRSYEQYF. Here the CDR3 DNA reads TGCAGCGTTACGAGAGGGAGGCGATCCTACGAGCAGTACTTC.

This chain uses TRBV11-1 with TRBJ2-7, with 10 nucleotides matching TRBD2. The CDR3 has 18 residues. V gave up 5 bases and J gave up 2 bases; unmatched junction bases: 15. Germline-derived CDR1 and CDR2 are SGHAT and FQDESV (reference sequence). The CDR3 sequence is CASSRTDPSGSATYEQYF. CDR3 nucleotides: TGTGCCAGCAGCCGAACAGACCCTAGCGGGAGCGCTACCTACGAGCAGTACTTC.

J is TRBJ2-7 and V is TRBV4-2, with 9 bases fitting TRBD2. This CDR3 is built from 18 residues. V trimming: 0 bases; J trimming: 1 base; junction bases outside the gene matches: 10. In germline, CDR1 is LGHNA, CDR2 YNFKEQ. In DNA form, the CDR3 reads TGTGCCAGCAGCCAAGAGCTAGCGGGGACGTTCAAATCCTACGAGCAGTACTTC. Translating gives CASSQELAGTFKSYEQYF.

The chain employs TRBV5-1 and TRBJ2-1; TRBD2 agrees at 10 bases. The CDR3 has 15 amino acids. In germline, CDR1 is SGHRS, CDR2 YFSETQ. Unmatched junction bases numbered 0, after V lost 1 base and J lost 2 bases. CDR3 amino acids: CASSLTSGAYNEQFF. CDR3 in DNA: TGCGCCAGCAGCTTGACTAGCGGGGCCTACAATGAGCAGTTCTTC.

The chain recombines TRBV4-1 with TRBJ1-1, with 8 positions matching TRBD1. With V trimmed by 1 base and J by 1 base, 11 bases remained unmatched. The CDR3 loop spans 18 amino acids. Germline CDR1 and CDR2: MGHRA and YSYEKL. The CDR3 DNA reads TGCGCCAGCAGCCAAGTCCCCGGACAGGGCTTCGCGAACACTGAAGCTTTCTTT. Encoded protein: CASSQVPGQGFANTEAFF.

CDR3 sequence reads: CASSSAGAGANVLTF. The CDR3 DNA is TGTGCCAGCAGCAGCGCCGGTGCCGGGGCCAACGTCCTGACTTTC. The V call is TRBV7-2, the J call TRBJ2-6; no definite D call. Trimming removed 5 bases from V and 4 bases from J, with 12 bases in between. Germline CDR1 is SGHTA and CDR2 is FQGNSA. This CDR3 has 15 residues.

The chain links TRBV5-8 to TRBJ1-1; 8 bases map to TRBD1. The germline V gene encodes CDR1 SGHTS and CDR2 YDEGEE. The CDR3 is made up of 14 amino acids. J lost 3 bases, V lost 4 bases, and 5 bases had no gene match. The CDR3 nucleotides read TGTGCCAGCAGCCCCTTACAGGGGGACACTGAAGCTTTCTTT. Its protein product is CASSPLQGDTEAFF. Drawing the rest from reference TRBV5-8 and TRBJ1-1, the complete variable domain is EAGVTQSPTHLIKTRGQQATLRCSPISGHTSVYWYQQALGLGLQFLLWYDEGEERNRGNFPPRFSGRQFPNYSSELNVNALELEDSALYLCASSPLQGDTEAFFGQGTRLTVV.

The chain recombines TRBV27 with TRBJ1-4; no clear D. The CDR3 spans 15 residues. From germline, CDR1 is MNHEY and CDR2 SMNVEV (reference sequence). Trimming left V 6 bases short and J 7 bases short, with 18 bases between. This chain's CDR3 is CASRAYTSHGEKLFF. The DNA of the CDR3 is TGTGCCAGCAGGGCTTATACGTCCCATGGTGAAAAACTGTTTTTT.

The J gene is TRBJ2-1, the V gene TRBV14; D unclear. Trimming left V 6 bases short and J 0 bases short, with 12 bases between. Germline-derived CDR1 and CDR2 are SGHDN and FVKESK. The CDR3 covers 15 residues. The CDR3: CASRLRHSSYNEQFF. The CDR3 coding sequence is TGTGCCAGCAGATTAAGACACAGCTCCTACAATGAGCAGTTCTTC. Filled out from reference TRBV14 and TRBJ2-1, the complete variable domain reads EAGVTQFPSHSVIEKGQTVTLRCDPISGHDNLYWYRRVMGKEIKFLLHFVKESKQDESGMPNNRFLAERTGGTYSTLKVQPAELEDSGVYFCASRLRHSSYNEQFFGPGTRLTVL.

The V call is TRBV19, the J call TRBJ1-2; the match to TRBD1 covers 8 bases. The V gene end was trimmed by 1 base and the J gene end by 11 bases; junction bases not matched to a gene: 6. Germline assignment: CDR1 LNHDA and CDR2 SQIVND (reference sequence). This CDR3 comprises 13 residues. As DNA, the CDR3 is TGTGCCAGTAGTATAGGCGGACAGGGTTGGTACACCTTC. Translating it yields CASSIGGQGWYTF.